These 25 T cell receptor beta chains were sequenced from one sample in a study of identical twins. MiXCR, applied by TCRdb to the 5' RACE reads, yields one record per CDR3 protein. This repertoire shows roughly 500,000 distinct CDR3 sequences, less than 25% found once; its top ten account for roughly 0.9%. These data also formed part of another study, on T cells expressing NK-cell markers.

The sequenced sample consisted of CD4+ T cells sorted from blood. These receptors originate from a woman younger than 30 in good health.

This clonotype turned up a few times. The rearrangement joins TRBV5-1 to TRBJ2-1; 7 positions agree with TRBD2. V gave up 0 bases and J gave up 8 bases; unmatched junction bases: 14. The CDR3 is 17 amino acids. Germline V lookup: CDR1 SGHRS, CDR2 YFSETQ. Here the CDR3 reads CASSLVGTGSGIDEQFF. In DNA form, the CDR3 reads TGCGCCAGCAGCTTGGTGGGGACGGGAAGCGGGATCGATGAGCAGTTCTTC.

This clonotype appeared a few times. The V and J genes are TRBV12-3 or TRBV12-4 and TRBJ2-3; no clear D. The V end lost 2 bases, the J end lost 3 bases, and 6 bases lay between the germline ends. The length of the CDR3 is 13 residues. The CDR3 reads CASSLQKTDTQYF. The CDR3 DNA reads as TGTGCCAGCAGTTTACAGAAAACAGATACGCAGTATTTT.

This clonotype showed up just a few times. The chain is built from TRBV5-1 and TRBJ2-1; TRBD1 matches 7 bases. This CDR3 comprises 14 residues. The V and J ends lost 4 bases and 6 bases, in that order; junction bases with no gene match: 7. CDR1 is SGHRS, CDR2 YFSETQ, per germline. The CDR3 reads CASSDGQEGNEQFF. In DNA, the CDR3 is TGCGCCAGCAGCGACGGACAGGAAGGCAATGAGCAGTTCTTC.

As to this clonotype: Since no conserved phenylalanine or tryptophan closes the CDR3, a read error is the likely cause. The chain carries TRBV6-1 and TRBJ2-6; D is undetermined. CDR1 and CDR2 from the germline V gene are MNHNS and SASEGT. Trimming pared 0 bases from V and 4 bases from J, leaving 10 bases between. The length of the CDR3 is 16 residues. The CDR3 protein is CASSEANGKGANVLTL. DNA of the CDR3: TGTGCCAGCAGTGAAGCAAATGGCAAAGGGGCCAACGTCCTGACTCTC.

The chain recombines TRBV7-3 with TRBJ2-2; possibly TRBD2 for D (5 bases). Germline V CDR1 and CDR2: SGHTA, FQGTGA. The CDR3 length is 16 residues. V was pared by 5 bases and J by 2 bases, with 15 bases between. CDR3 bases: TGTGCCAGCAGCCCCCATGGTAGCGTAAACACCGGGGAGCTGTTTTTT. Its protein product is CASSPHGSVNTGELFF.

The table lists this clonotype with a few counts. V usage is TRBV12-3 or TRBV12-4 and J usage is TRBJ1-3; D gene uncertain. This CDR3 comprises 13 residues. The germline V and J ends were trimmed by 5 bases and 2 bases, with 7 bases remaining between them. The chain's CDR3 is CASSITPGNTIYF. DNA for the CDR3: TGTGCCAGCAGTATCACACCTGGAAACACCATATATTTT.

This clonotype was seen a few times. The chain employs TRBV12-3 or TRBV12-4 and TRBJ1-1, with 8 bases matching TRBD1. J gave up 5 bases and V 4 bases, and 9 bases lay outside the gene matches. CDR3 length: 15 residues. The CDR3 bases are TGTGCCAGCAGTTGGTCCGGGACAGGTGGAACTGAAGCTTTCTTT. Translation: CASSWSGTGGTEAFF.

The chain has TRBV12-3 or TRBV12-4 and TRBJ1-5, with D possibly TRBD1 on 6 matching bases. The CDR3 extends over 14 amino acids. V was clipped by 2 bases and J by 5 bases, with 10 bases between them. The CDR3 coding sequence is TGTGCCAGCAGTTTAAGGGGGTGGGATCAGCCCCAGCATTTT. Amino acids: CASSLRGWDQPQHF.

The chain joins TRBV5-1 to TRBJ2-6; D call uncertain. Germline V CDR1 and CDR2: SGHRS, YFSETQ. The CDR3 covers 16 residues. V lost 0 bases, J lost 3 bases, and 10 bases lay in between. CDR3 loop: CASSLAMGYGANVLTF. The CDR3 DNA follows: TGCGCCAGCAGCTTGGCCATGGGCTATGGGGCCAACGTCCTGACTTTC.

The CDR3 region is CASSKEPGGPACGNQPQHF. CDR3 nucleotide sequence: TGTGCCAGCAGCAAAGAGCCCGGGGGACCAGCTTGCGGCAATCAGCCCCAGCATTTT. V gene TRBV21-1 combines with J gene TRBJ1-5. TRBV21-1 is a documented pseudogene. CDR3 length equals 19 residues.

This clonotype occurred a few times. This chain connects TRBV12-3 or TRBV12-4 to TRBJ2-5; TRBD2 matches at 8 bases. After removal of 7 bases from V and 2 bases from J, the junction contained 9 bases not matched to a gene. CDR3 length: 15 amino acids. CDR3 sequence: CASMGRLALQETQYF. CDR3 sequence (DNA): TGTGCCAGCATGGGGAGACTAGCGCTTCAAGAGACCCAGTACTTC.

This chain joins TRBV15 and TRBJ2-1; TRBD1 matches at 7 bases. The CDR3 runs 15 residues. J was trimmed by 7 bases and V by 3 bases; bases with no gene match: 9. Germline V CDR1 and CDR2: LNHNV, YYDKDF (reference sequence). The CDR3 bases are TGTGCCACCAGCAGTCGAGGGGGCGGAACTAATGAGCAGTTCTTC. Its protein is CATSSRGGGTNEQFF.

This clonotype showed up just a few times. This CDR3 reads CAISESTSGGQETQYF. The CDR3 bases are TGTGCCATCAGTGAGTCGACTAGCGGGGGACAAGAGACCCAGTACTTC. The chain employs TRBV10-3 and TRBJ2-5; 12 nucleotides line up with TRBD2. The CDR3 contains 16 residues. J was trimmed by 2 bases and V by 0 bases; bases with no gene match: 1. CDR1 is ENHRY, CDR2 SYGVKD, per germline.

This chain uses TRBV9 with TRBJ2-7; D unclear. V was trimmed by 1 base and J by 1 base, leaving 9 bases between them. CDR1 and CDR2 from the germline V gene are SGDLS and YYNGEE. This CDR3 comprises 14 residues. The DNA of the CDR3 is TGTGCCAGCAGCGTATCCGCCGGGTCCTACGAGCAGTACTTC. Translation gives CASSVSAGSYEQYF.

There are a few counts of this clonotype. V is TRBV5-1 and J is TRBJ2-3; 8 positions agree with TRBD1. The V segment lost 0 bases and the J segment 4 bases; nucleotides outside the gene matches: 4. This CDR3 contains 15 residues. Germline-derived CDR1 and CDR2 are SGHRS and YFSETQ. The CDR3 loop reads CASSLARTGPDTQYF. The CDR3 DNA reads TGCGCCAGCAGCTTGGCTAGGACAGGGCCAGATACGCAGTATTTT.

V and J are TRBV12-3 or TRBV12-4 and TRBJ2-5; 11 nucleotides agree with TRBD2. CDR3 length: 14 amino acids. V lost 6 bases and J lost 5; bases outside the gene matches: 5. The CDR3 reads CASRDTSGSETQYF. The DNA of the CDR3 is TGTGCCAGCAGAGATACTAGCGGGAGTGAGACCCAGTACTTC.

CDR3 sequence: CASSPRGGASGTYEQYF. In DNA form, the CDR3 reads TGTGCCAGCAGCCCCCGTGGGGGAGCCAGTGGGACCTACGAGCAGTACTTC. V is TRBV7-2 and J is TRBJ2-7, with D possibly called TRBD1 or TRBD2 (5 bases each). Per the germline V gene, CDR1 is SGHTA and CDR2 is FQGNSA. V was clipped by 5 bases and J by 2 bases, with 22 bases between them. This CDR3 comprises 17 residues.

The chain uses TRBV10-3 and TRBJ2-7; D is perhaps TRBD1 or TRBD2 (5 bases each). CDR3 size: 15 residues. The germline V gene encodes CDR1 ENHRY and CDR2 SYGVKD. Trimming removed 2 bases from V and 2 bases from J, with 13 bases in between. This chain's CDR3 is CAISEGGQAAYEQYF. For the CDR3, the DNA is TGTGCCATCAGTGAGGGGGGTCAGGCCGCCTACGAGCAGTACTTC.

This clonotype was observed once. The CDR3, as DNA: TGTGCCAGCAGCGGCCCAGGGGAAAAAACCTTTAGCTATGGCTACACCTTC. It codes for CASSGPGEKTFSYGYTF. The genes are TRBV9 and TRBJ1-2; tentative D call: TRBD1 (6 bases). The CDR3 contains 17 residues. Germline CDR1 SGDLS, CDR2 YYNGEE. Trimming cost V 3 bases and J 4 bases, with 22 bases left between them.

This clonotype was observed a handful of times. This chain joins TRBV7-8 and TRBJ2-2; 9 bases fit TRBD1. The length of the CDR3 is 15 residues. CDR1 SGHVS and CDR2 FQNEAQ come from the germline V gene. V lost 4 bases to trimming and J lost 4 bases; unmatched junction nucleotides: 4. CDR3 in DNA: TGTGCCAGCAGCTACGGACAGGGGTTCACCGGGGAGCTGTTTTTT. Translated, it gives CASSYGQGFTGELFF.

This clonotype was seen a few times. This chain joins TRBV27 and TRBJ1-2, with 8 bases aligning to TRBD1. CDR1 is MNHEY and CDR2 is SMNVEV in the germline V gene (reference sequence). Losses at the gene ends were 3 bases for V and 7 bases for J; bases not matched to a gene: 4. The CDR3 contains 13 residues. The CDR3 region has the DNA TGTGCCAGCAGTTTCGCGGACAGGGTTGGCTACACCTTC. This gives the protein CASSFADRVGYTF.

This clonotype showed up many times. The chain joins TRBV10-3 to TRBJ2-7; no firm D call. The CDR3 covers 11 residues. Germline CDR1 reads ENHRY; CDR2 reads SYGVKD. V was cut by 7 bases and J by 4 bases, with 8 bases left in between. Written as DNA, the CDR3 is TGTGCCATCACCACCCGTTACGAGCAGTACTTC. Encoded protein: CAITTRYEQYF.

In DNA, the CDR3 is TGCAGTGCGGCACAGGGGGCGCGTTTCTTAGCCAAAAACATTCAGTACTTC. Its translation is CSAAQGARFLAKNIQYF. This chain joins TRBV20-1 and TRBJ2-4; 9 positions match TRBD1. Trimming cost V 6 bases and J 0 bases; bases outside gene matches: 12. The length of the CDR3 is 17 residues. Germline V gene data show CDR1 as DFQATT and CDR2 as SNEGSKA (reference sequence).

The genes are TRBV6-1 and TRBJ2-1; 10 nucleotides match TRBD2. Germline values: CDR1 MNHNS, CDR2 SASEGT. This CDR3 has 14 amino acids. V gave up 9 bases and J gave up 10 bases; unmatched junction bases: 12. CDR3 residues: CASRTSGKVGEQFF. CDR3 sequence (DNA): TGTGCCAGTCGAACTAGCGGGAAAGTAGGGGAGCAGTTCTTC.

This clonotype was seen more than once but under ten times. The chain is built from TRBV4-3 and TRBJ2-1; possibly TRBD2 for D (6 bases). Germline V lookup: CDR1 LGHNA, CDR2 YSLEER. Trimming removed 11 bases at V and 6 bases at J, with 23 bases between. The CDR3 consists of 15 residues. The chain's CDR3 is CARLSTHRRGNEQFF. The CDR3, as DNA: TGCGCCCGATTGTCGACACATCGGAGGGGCAATGAGCAGTTCTTC.